Each of the 9 T cell receptor beta chains below was sequenced from the same sample in a study of cytotoxic CD8 clonotypes in ibrutinib-treated CLL. Clones were read by immunoSEQ multiplex PCR, and TCRdb kept only the in-frame ones, dropping some. The data contain 250,000 to 350,000 clones, around 77% of them singletons. The sample here was PBMCs, taken at disease progression, from a patient treated with ibrutinib. All receptors derive from a human donor with chronic lymphocytic leukemia.

The DNA for the CDR3 is TGTGCCATCACCCACGGGGGCGAGCAGTACTTC. Residues: CAITHGGEQYF. The chain is built from TRBV10-3 and TRBJ2-7, with a tentative D call TRBD2 (6 bases). Germline CDR1 and CDR2: ENHRY and SYGVKD. V was shortened by 7 bases and J by 6 bases, with 10 bases between the two germline ends. This CDR3 has 11 amino acids.

This rearrangement joins TRBV5-1 to TRBJ2-3, with 9 nucleotides matching TRBD2. V lost 0 bases to trimming and J lost 4 bases; unmatched junction nucleotides: 3. Germline lookup yields CDR1 SGHRS and CDR2 YFSETQ. This CDR3 is built from 15 residues. The CDR3 coding sequence is TGCGCCAGCAGCTTGGTGGCGGGAGGGGCAGATACGCAGTATTTT. Encoded protein: CASSLVAGGADTQYF. Full variable domain (outside the CDR3, taken from reference TRBV5-1 and TRBJ2-3): KAGVTQTPRYLIKTRGQQVTLSCSPISGHRSVSWYQQTPGQGLQFLFEYFSETQRNKGNFPGRFSGRQFSNSRSEMNVSTLELGDSALYLCASSLVAGGADTQYFGPGTRLTVL.

The chain uses TRBV6-5 and TRBJ1-4; TRBD1 is a possible D gene (6 bases). V shed 2 bases and J shed 2 bases, with 12 bases lying between them. Germline CDR1 is MNHEY and CDR2 is SVGAGI. This CDR3 spans 16 amino acids. The CDR3 DNA reads TGTGCCAGCAGTTACACTCAGGGGTCCACTAATGAAAAACTGTTTTTT. Translating it yields CASSYTQGSTNEKLFF.

CDR3: CAISEFGTGLGQPQHF. DNA for the CDR3: TGTGCCATCAGTGAGTTCGGGACAGGGTTAGGTCAGCCCCAGCATTTT. The chain links TRBV10-3 to TRBJ1-5, with 9 bases fitting TRBD1. With V trimmed by 1 base and J by 6 bases, 7 bases remained unmatched. CDR3 size: 16 residues. Germline CDR1 is ENHRY and CDR2 is SYGVKD.

V and J are TRBV11-2 and TRBJ1-1; D is ambiguous. CDR1 is SGHAT, CDR2 FQNNGV, per germline. Trimming stripped 0 bases from V and 1 base from J, with 9 bases between. This CDR3 is built from 15 residues. CDR3 residues: CASSLDPRENTEAFF. Here the CDR3 DNA reads TGTGCCAGCAGCTTAGATCCCCGGGAGAACACTGAAGCTTTCTTT.

The J gene is TRBJ2-7, the V gene TRBV11-2; a possible D gene is TRBD1 (7 bases). The V and J ends lost 7 bases and 6 bases respectively, with 25 bases between them. Germline assignment: CDR1 SGHAT and CDR2 FQNNGV. The CDR3 covers 16 residues. CDR3 nucleotide sequence: TGTGCCAGCACCATCATAAGGAGGGGGCCGTGGGCCGAGCAGTACTTC. Amino acids: CASTIIRRGPWAEQYF. Complete variable domain (other parts from reference TRBV11-2 and TRBJ2-7): EAGVAQSPRYKIIEKRQSVAFWCNPISGHATLYWYQQILGQGPKLLIQFQNNGVVDDSQLPKDRFSAERLKGVDSTLKIQPAKLEDSAVYLCASTIIRRGPWAEQYFGPGTRLTVT.

V usage is TRBV4-1 and J usage is TRBJ1-1, with 8 bases aligning to TRBD1. The germline V gene has CDR1 MGHRA and CDR2 YSYEKL. V lost 4 bases, J lost 3 bases, and 4 bases stayed unmatched. This CDR3 contains 14 residues. The CDR3 reads CASSRTDRDTEAFF. DNA of the CDR3: TGCGCCAGCAGCCGCACGGACAGGGACACTGAAGCTTTCTTT.

The chain links TRBV6-5 to TRBJ2-6; D not resolved. V was cut by 5 bases and J by 0 bases, with 5 bases left in between. The CDR3 is made up of 14 amino acids. CDR1 and CDR2 (germline): MNHEY, SVGAGI. This chain's CDR3 is CASSTDSGANVLTF. The CDR3 nucleotides are TGTGCCAGCAGTACGGACTCTGGGGCCAACGTCCTGACTTTC.

The chain carries TRBV18 and TRBJ2-7, with 7 bases fitting TRBD1. This CDR3 region has 13 residues. Unmatched junction bases numbered 4, after V lost 3 bases and J lost 5 bases. Germline V gene lookup returns CDR1 KGHSH and CDR2 LQKENI. CDR3 DNA: TGTGCCAGCTCACCGACAGGGTCCCACGAGCAGTACTTC. Its translation is CASSPTGSHEQYF.